The 31 T cell receptor beta chains given below trace back to one sample, sequenced in a study of technical replicates of blood from a handful of donors. The table came from immunoSEQ multiplex PCR; TCRdb's copy has only in-frame clones and leaves some out. There are 13,000 to 15,000 clones in the sample; approximately 80% occur only once, and roughly an eighth lies in the top ten. The sample consisted of PBMCs. These receptors were taken from a human donor in good health.

This chain uses TRBV28 with TRBJ2-1, with 7 bases that match TRBD1. The trim removed 6 bases at V and 6 bases at J, leaving 20 bases unmatched. The CDR3 contains 18 residues. Germline V gene lookup returns CDR1 MDHEN and CDR2 SYDVKM. Here the CDR3 reads CASSPLLYKPGQTNEQFF. The DNA of the CDR3 is TGTGCCAGCAGCCCCTTGCTTTACAAACCGGGACAGACCAATGAGCAGTTCTTC.

The chain recombines TRBV4-1 with TRBJ2-1, with 13 bases that match TRBD2. J was trimmed by 8 bases and V by 3 bases; bases with no gene match: 7. The CDR3 consists of 16 residues. Germline V lookup: CDR1 MGHRA, CDR2 YSYEKL. The CDR3 sequence is CASSQATSGRAYEQFF. As DNA, the CDR3 is TGCGCCAGCAGCCAGGCCACTAGCGGGAGGGCTTATGAGCAGTTCTTC.

This clone occurred once. This chain joins TRBV7-3 and TRBJ2-2; no firm D call. Germline V CDR1 and CDR2: SGHTA, FQGTGA. The ends were cut back, 5 bases at V and 0 bases at J, with 7 bases in the middle. The CDR3 is 14 amino acids. The CDR3 DNA reads TGTGCCAGCAGCCTCCCCCCGAACACCGGGGAGCTGTTTTTT. Translation: CASSLPPNTGELFF.

The gene calls are TRBV13 and TRBJ2-7, with 10 nucleotides matching TRBD2. Germline CDR1 reads PRHDT; CDR2 reads FYEKMQ (reference sequence). This CDR3 has 16 residues. V was pared by 6 bases and J by 2 bases, with 10 bases of the junction left unmatched. CDR3 loop: CASSPPGTSVTYEQYF. CDR3 coding DNA: TGTGCCAGCAGTCCACCCGGGACTAGCGTAACCTACGAGCAGTACTTC.

V and J are TRBV5-1 and TRBJ2-7; 8 nucleotides line up with TRBD1. The J segment lost 3 bases and the V segment lost 3 bases, leaving 5 bases of the junction unmatched. The CDR3 is made up of 14 amino acids. CDR1 is SGHRS and CDR2 is YFSETQ in the germline V gene. In DNA form, the CDR3 reads TGCGCCAGCAGCTCGGACAGGGAAGGCTACGAGCAGTACTTC. Translation: CASSSDREGYEQYF.

The rearrangement uses TRBV4-1 and TRBJ2-5; D might be TRBD1 (6 bases). This CDR3 is 15 amino acids long. Germline-derived CDR1 and CDR2 are MGHRA and YSYEKL. The ends were cut back, 4 bases at V and 1 base at J, with 13 bases in the middle. This CDR3 reads CASSLIWTAQETQYF. CDR3 bases: TGCGCCAGCAGCCTGATATGGACAGCCCAAGAGACCCAGTACTTC.

The chain links TRBV27 to TRBJ2-2, with 10 bases that match TRBD2. The germline V gene has CDR1 MNHEY and CDR2 SMNVEV (reference sequence). There are 17 residues in the CDR3. V was pared by 5 bases and J by 5 bases, with 11 bases of the junction left unmatched. CDR3: CASSPIAGGLSTGELFF. The CDR3 region has the DNA TGTGCCAGCAGTCCAATAGCGGGAGGTCTCTCAACCGGGGAGCTGTTTTTT.

This clone came up a few times. The chain uses TRBV14 and TRBJ2-1; 7 nucleotides match TRBD1. The germline V gene has CDR1 SGHDN and CDR2 FVKESK. The V gene end was trimmed by 10 bases and the J gene end by 1 base; junction bases not matched to a gene: 7. This CDR3 region has 14 residues. CDR3 in amino acids: CATSPGQSYNEQFF. The CDR3 DNA sequence: TGTGCCACCTCTCCGGGACAGTCCTACAATGAGCAGTTCTTC.

The rearrangement links TRBV28 to TRBJ1-1; D call uncertain. The CDR3 has 14 residues. V was shortened by 2 bases and J by 1 base, with 8 bases between the two germline ends. Germline lookup yields CDR1 MDHEN and CDR2 SYDVKM. The CDR3 DNA is TGTGCCAGCAGTTTAATCCAGGAGAACACTGAAGCTTTCTTT. Its translation is CASSLIQENTEAFF.

The V call is TRBV21-1, the J call TRBJ2-5; the table's TRBD1 call for D was not verified on the DNA. TRBV21-1 is marked as a pseudogene. This CDR3 spans 15 amino acids. CDR3 bases: TGTGCCAGCATCCCACCGGACAGGGAAGGTAAGACCCAGTACTTC. The encoded protein is CASIPPDREGKTQYF.

This chain joins TRBV18 and TRBJ1-2; 10 bases match TRBD1. Germline CDR1 reads KGHSH; CDR2 reads LQKENI. With 6 bases clipped from V and 8 bases from J, the junction kept 6 bases outside the gene matches. This CDR3 spans 13 amino acids. For the CDR3, the DNA is TGTGCCAGCTCCGGGACAGGGGCAGAGGGCTACACCTTC. Protein product: CASSGTGAEGYTF.

The chain is built from TRBV5-1 and TRBJ2-5, with D possibly TRBD1 on 5 matching bases. Germline V gene data show CDR1 as SGHRS and CDR2 as YFSETQ. The CDR3 is made up of 14 amino acids. Trimming cost V 1 base and J 1 base, with 8 bases left between them. The CDR3 nucleotides read TGCGCCAGCAGCTTGCAGGGCATCCAAGAGACCCAGTACTTC. Its translation: CASSLQGIQETQYF.

The J gene is TRBJ1-1, the V gene TRBV11-1, with unresolved D. The germline V and J ends were trimmed by 1 base and 5 bases, with 11 bases remaining between them. CDR1 and CDR2 (germline): SGHAT, FQDESV (reference sequence). The CDR3 loop spans 14 amino acids. The CDR3 bases are TGTGCCAGCAGCTTAGGGAGTCGGGGAACTGAAGCTTTCTTT. Translating it yields CASSLGSRGTEAFF.

The chain uses TRBV2 and TRBJ2-7; 7 bases match TRBD2. J gave up 4 bases and V 6 bases, and 15 bases lay outside the gene matches. The CDR3 is 16 residues long. Germline V gene data show CDR1 as SNHLY and CDR2 as FYNNEI. The CDR3 DNA reads TGTGCCAGCAGACACAAAGGTCTAGCGGAAGCTTACGAGCAGTACTTC. This sequence encodes CASRHKGLAEAYEQYF. Using reference TRBV2 and TRBJ2-7 for the parts outside the CDR3, the full variable domain is EPEVTQTPSHQVTQMGQEVILRCVPISNHLYFYWYRQILGQKVEFLVSFYNNEISEKSEIFDDQFSVERPDGSNFTLKIRSTKLEDSAMYFCASRHKGLAEAYEQYFGPGTRLTVT.

This clone showed up just once. The chain employs TRBV25-1 and TRBJ2-5, with D possibly being TRBD1 (6 bases). Trimming pared 4 bases from V and 4 bases from J, leaving 19 bases between. The CDR3 totals 16 residues. The germline V gene has CDR1 MGHDK and CDR2 SYGVNS. CDR3 protein: CASSAPSRLGAETQYF. Here the CDR3 DNA reads TGTGCCAGCAGTGCCCCGTCCCGCCTGGGGGCAGAGACCCAGTACTTC.

The J gene is TRBJ2-7, the V gene TRBV12-5, with D tentatively TRBD1 (6 bases). Trimming removed 9 bases from V and 0 bases from J, with 12 bases in between. Looked up from germline, CDR1 is LGHNT and CDR2 is FRNRAP. The CDR3 is 13 amino acids. The CDR3 loop reads CASSGTISYEQYF. The CDR3 nucleotides are TGTGCTAGCTCCGGGACAATCTCCTACGAGCAGTACTTC.

V is TRBV6-1 and J is TRBJ1-5; D not resolved. The V gene lost 2 bases and the J gene lost 4 bases, with 12 bases spanning the gap. Germline V lookup: CDR1 MNHNS, CDR2 SASEGT. The CDR3 has 15 amino acids. In nucleotides, the CDR3 is TGTGCCAGCAGTGAACCGCCCTACGGGAATCAGCCCCAGCATTTT. Its translation: CASSEPPYGNQPQHF.

In its sample, this clone ranks as medium-sized. This chain uses TRBV11-2 with TRBJ1-1, with TRBD1 matching 7 bases. Germline CDR1 SGHAT, CDR2 FQNNGV. The CDR3 contains 13 residues. With V trimmed by 5 bases and J by 7 bases, 7 bases remained unmatched. CDR3 sequence: CASSPGGQVEAFF. CDR3 DNA sequence: TGTGCCAGCAGCCCAGGGGGACAAGTTGAAGCTTTCTTT. The whole variable domain, remainder taken from reference TRBV11-2 and TRBJ1-1, is EAGVAQSPRYKIIEKRQSVAFWCNPISGHATLYWYQQILGQGPKLLIQFQNNGVVDDSQLPKDRFSAERLKGVDSTLKIQPAKLEDSAVYLCASSPGGQVEAFFGQGTRLTVV.

J is TRBJ2-3 and V is TRBV30; 15 nucleotides line up with TRBD2. The V gene end was trimmed by 2 bases and the J gene end by 7 bases; junction bases not matched to a gene: 7. CDR3 length equals 16 residues. CDR1 is GTSNPN and CDR2 is SVGIG in the germline V gene (reference sequence). In DNA, the CDR3 is TGTGCCTGGAGTACCGGGACTAGCGGGAGGTTAAATACGCAGTATTTT. Protein product: CAWSTGTSGRLNTQYF.

This sequence joins TRBV19 and TRBJ2-7; 8 bases are shared with TRBD2. Germline lookup yields CDR1 LNHDA and CDR2 SQIVND (reference sequence). The CDR3 consists of 13 residues. After removal of 5 bases from V and 4 bases from J, the junction contained 4 bases not matched to a gene. The chain's CDR3 is CASSDSGIYEQYF. CDR3 nucleotides: TGTGCCAGTAGTGATAGCGGGATATACGAGCAGTACTTC.

The chain carries TRBV19 and TRBJ1-1, with TRBD1 identical over 8 bases. Trimming cost V 6 bases and J 1 base; bases outside gene matches: 7. The CDR3 spans 15 residues. The germline CDR1 and CDR2 sequences are LNHDA and SQIVND (reference sequence). The CDR3: CASRVQGAQNTEAFF. CDR3 nucleotide sequence: TGTGCCAGTAGAGTTCAGGGGGCGCAGAACACTGAAGCTTTCTTT.

The V gene is TRBV28, the J gene TRBJ1-2; maybe TRBD1 (6 bases). Germline-derived CDR1 and CDR2 are MDHEN and SYDVKM. V lost 3 bases to trimming and J lost 4 bases, with 12 bases between them. The CDR3 is made up of 14 amino acids. The CDR3 DNA follows: TGTGCCAGCAGTTTCGGACAGACATCCTATGGCTACACCTTC. This encodes CASSFGQTSYGYTF.

This clone was observed a single time. The rearrangement joins TRBV27 to TRBJ2-7, with a possible D match to TRBD1 (5 bases). CDR1 MNHEY and CDR2 SMNVEV come from the germline V gene (reference sequence). Trimming left V 5 bases short and J 1 base short, with 15 bases between. This CDR3 is 15 amino acids long. CDR3 DNA sequence: TGTGCCAGCAGTGTAACAGGCCTGAGTTCCTACGAGCAGTACTTC. Amino acid sequence: CASSVTGLSSYEQYF.

This chain connects TRBV10-2 to TRBJ2-7, with TRBD1 identical over 11 bases. CDR1 and CDR2 (germline): WSHSY, SAAADI. Trimming cost V 2 bases and J 6 bases; bases outside gene matches: 6. The length of the CDR3 is 15 residues. The DNA of the CDR3 is TGCGCCAGCAGTGAGGGACAGGGGGCAGTATCCGAGCAGTACTTC. Residues: CASSEGQGAVSEQYF.

Here the CDR3 DNA reads TGTGCCAGCAGCCCCAATAGCGGGAGGGCCTTTGTGAATGAGCAGTTCTTC. Protein: CASSPNSGRAFVNEQFF. This chain links TRBV7-9 with TRBJ2-1; 11 positions match TRBD2. Unmatched junction bases numbered 13, after V lost 5 bases and J lost 7 bases. The CDR3 covers 17 residues. CDR1 and CDR2 (germline): SEHNR, FQNEAQ (reference sequence).

The V call is TRBV7-6, the J call TRBJ2-7, with 7 bases lining up with TRBD1. Germline V CDR1 and CDR2: SGHVS, FNYEAQ. Losses at the gene ends were 0 bases for V and 6 bases for J; bases not matched to a gene: 8. CDR3 length equals 15 residues. This CDR3 reads CASSLATGTEVEQYF. The CDR3 DNA is TGTGCCAGCAGCTTAGCCACCGGGACAGAAGTCGAGCAGTACTTC.

The chain has TRBV5-1 and TRBJ2-1; 11 nucleotides agree with TRBD2. This CDR3 has 15 amino acids. Unmatched junction bases numbered 3, after V lost 4 bases and J lost 3 bases. CDR1 and CDR2 from the germline V gene are SGHRS and YFSETQ. CDR3 residues: CASSSSGRDYNEQFF. The CDR3 DNA sequence: TGCGCCAGCAGCAGTAGCGGGAGGGACTACAATGAGCAGTTCTTC.

V is TRBV18 and J is TRBJ2-7, with 9 nucleotides matching TRBD1. Trimming took 6 bases from V and 7 from J; bases not matched to a gene: 13. CDR3 length: 15 residues. Germline values: CDR1 KGHSH, CDR2 LQKENI. The DNA for the CDR3 is TGTGCCAGCTCCGCCGGGACAGGGCCCTTTGTGGAGCAGTACTTC. Amino acid sequence: CASSAGTGPFVEQYF.

This clone came up once. J is TRBJ2-7 and V is TRBV30; 12 bases align to TRBD2. Germline CDR1 reads GTSNPN; CDR2 reads SVGIG (reference sequence). The length of the CDR3 is 18 residues. Germline trimming cut 0 bases from V and 5 bases from J; bases unmatched to any gene: 14. Here the CDR3 reads CAWSVRRTSGVKLDEQYF. As DNA, the CDR3 is TGTGCCTGGAGTGTACGAAGGACTAGCGGGGTCAAGTTAGACGAGCAGTACTTC.

The chain recombines TRBV30 with TRBJ1-2; tentatively, D is TRBD1 (6 bases). The CDR3 runs to 15 residues. The germline V and J ends were trimmed by 3 bases and 2 bases, with 16 bases remaining between them. Per the germline V gene, CDR1 is GTSNPN and CDR2 is SVGIG (reference sequence). CDR3 sequence: CAWSLGGAGNYGYTF. CDR3 DNA sequence: TGTGCCTGGAGCTTGGGGGGGGCAGGGAACTATGGCTACACCTTC.

The chain uses TRBV5-5 and TRBJ2-2, with D possibly matching TRBD1 (6 bases). The V end was cut by 7 bases, the J end by 4 bases, with 17 bases between. CDR3 size: 15 residues. Germline CDR1 and CDR2: SGHKS and YYEKEE (reference sequence). The CDR3 protein is CASDRGQITTGELFF. In DNA form, the CDR3 reads TGTGCCAGCGACCGAGGACAGATCACCACCGGGGAGCTGTTTTTT.